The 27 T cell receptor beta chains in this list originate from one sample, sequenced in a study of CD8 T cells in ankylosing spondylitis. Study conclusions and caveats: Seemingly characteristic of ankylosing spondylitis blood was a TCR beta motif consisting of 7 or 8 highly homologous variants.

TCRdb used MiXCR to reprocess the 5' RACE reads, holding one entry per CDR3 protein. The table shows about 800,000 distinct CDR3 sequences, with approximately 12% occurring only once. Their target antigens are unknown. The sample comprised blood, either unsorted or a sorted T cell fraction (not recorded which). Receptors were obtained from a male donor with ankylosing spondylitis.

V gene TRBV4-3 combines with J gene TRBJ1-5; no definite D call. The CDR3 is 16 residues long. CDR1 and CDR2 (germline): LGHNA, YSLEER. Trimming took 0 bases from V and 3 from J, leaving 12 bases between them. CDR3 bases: TGCGCCAGCAGCCAAGATTTCGGCAGACACAATCAGCCCCAGCATTTT. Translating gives CASSQDFGRHNQPQHF.

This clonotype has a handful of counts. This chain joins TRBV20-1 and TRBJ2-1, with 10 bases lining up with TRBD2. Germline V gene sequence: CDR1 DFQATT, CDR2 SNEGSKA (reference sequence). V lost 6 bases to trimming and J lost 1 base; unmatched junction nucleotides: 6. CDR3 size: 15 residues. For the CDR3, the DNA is TGCAGTGCAACATGGACTAGCGGATCCTACAATGAGCAGTTCTTC. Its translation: CSATWTSGSYNEQFF.

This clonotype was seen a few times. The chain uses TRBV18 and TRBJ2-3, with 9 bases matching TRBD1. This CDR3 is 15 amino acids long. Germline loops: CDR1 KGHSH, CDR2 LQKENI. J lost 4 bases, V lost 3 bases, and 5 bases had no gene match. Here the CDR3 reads CASSPGTGQADTQYF. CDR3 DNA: TGTGCCAGCTCACCCGGGACAGGGCAGGCAGATACGCAGTATTTT.

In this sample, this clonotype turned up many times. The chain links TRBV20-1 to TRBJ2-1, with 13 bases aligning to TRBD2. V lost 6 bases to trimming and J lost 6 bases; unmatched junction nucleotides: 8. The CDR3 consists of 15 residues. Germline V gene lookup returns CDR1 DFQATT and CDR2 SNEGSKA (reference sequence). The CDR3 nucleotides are TGCAGTGCGGCCCGACTAGCGGGAGGATCCAATGAGCAGTTCTTC. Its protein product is CSAARLAGGSNEQFF.

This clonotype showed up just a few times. CDR3 sequence (DNA): TGTGCCAGCAGCCTCCTAAATGGTCGAGCTTTCTTT. Protein: CASSLLNGRAFF. The rearrangement links TRBV3-1 to TRBJ1-1; D gene ambiguous. From germline, CDR1 is LGHDT and CDR2 YNNKEL (reference sequence). V lost 4 bases and J 10 bases, leaving 13 bases between the germline ends. The CDR3 has 12 residues.

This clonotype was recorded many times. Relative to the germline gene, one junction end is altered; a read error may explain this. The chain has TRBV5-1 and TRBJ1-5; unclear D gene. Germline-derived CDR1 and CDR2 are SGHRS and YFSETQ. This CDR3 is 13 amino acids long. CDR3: CASSLLGNQPQHF. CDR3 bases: TGTGCCAGCAGTTTGCTGGGCAATCAGCCCCAGCATTTT.

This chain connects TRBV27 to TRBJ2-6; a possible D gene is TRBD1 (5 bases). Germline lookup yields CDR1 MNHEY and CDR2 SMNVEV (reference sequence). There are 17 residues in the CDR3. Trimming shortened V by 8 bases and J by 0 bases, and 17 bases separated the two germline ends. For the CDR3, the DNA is TGTGCCAGCTCTAAGGGCTGGGGCCTCTCTGGGGCCAACGTCCTGACTTTC. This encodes CASSKGWGLSGANVLTF.

The CDR3 loop is CASSPPGAGLYQPQHF. The CDR3, as DNA: TGTGCCAGCTCACCCCCCGGGGCAGGGTTATATCAGCCCCAGCATTTT. The rearrangement links TRBV18 to TRBJ1-5, with D possibly TRBD1 on 5 matching bases. CDR1 KGHSH and CDR2 LQKENI come from the germline V gene. The CDR3 loop spans 16 amino acids. V gave up 3 bases and J gave up 5 bases, with 17 bases separating them.

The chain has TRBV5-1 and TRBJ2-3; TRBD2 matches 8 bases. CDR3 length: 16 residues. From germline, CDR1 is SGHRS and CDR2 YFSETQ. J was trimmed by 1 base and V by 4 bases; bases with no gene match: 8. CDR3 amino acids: CASSISAGAGTDTQYF. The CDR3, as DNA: TGCGCCAGCAGCATTTCAGCGGGAGCCGGCACAGATACGCAGTATTTT.

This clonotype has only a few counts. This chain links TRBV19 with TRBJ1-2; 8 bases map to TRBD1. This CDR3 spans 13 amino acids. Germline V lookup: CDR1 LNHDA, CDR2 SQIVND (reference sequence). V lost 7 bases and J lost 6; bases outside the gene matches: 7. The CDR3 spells CASTGQGADGYTF. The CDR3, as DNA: TGTGCCAGTACAGGACAGGGAGCTGATGGCTACACCTTC.

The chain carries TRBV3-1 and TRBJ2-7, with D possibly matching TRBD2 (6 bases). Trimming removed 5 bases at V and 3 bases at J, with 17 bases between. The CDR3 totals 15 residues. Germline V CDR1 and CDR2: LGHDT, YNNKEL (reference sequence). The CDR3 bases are TGTGCCAGCAGCTTGGACTACTCAAGCCTCTACGAGCAGTACTTC. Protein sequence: CASSLDYSSLYEQYF.

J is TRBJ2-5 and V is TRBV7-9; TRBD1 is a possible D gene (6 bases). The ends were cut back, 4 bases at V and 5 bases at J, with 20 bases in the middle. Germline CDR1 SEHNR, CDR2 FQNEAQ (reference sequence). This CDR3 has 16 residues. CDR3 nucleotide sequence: TGTGCCAGCAGCTCGCTACAGGGCGCTCGCGTGGAGACCCAGTACTTC. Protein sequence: CASSSLQGARVETQYF.

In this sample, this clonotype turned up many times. CDR3 nucleotides: TGCAGCGTTGCTCGCGGGACATACGAGCAGTACTTC. Translated: CSVARGTYEQYF. The rearrangement links TRBV29-1 to TRBJ2-7, with D tentatively TRBD1 or TRBD2 (6 bases each). The germline CDR1 and CDR2 sequences are SQVTM and ANQGSEA. CDR3 length equals 12 residues. With 4 bases removed from V and 4 bases from J, the gap between germline ends came to 11 bases.

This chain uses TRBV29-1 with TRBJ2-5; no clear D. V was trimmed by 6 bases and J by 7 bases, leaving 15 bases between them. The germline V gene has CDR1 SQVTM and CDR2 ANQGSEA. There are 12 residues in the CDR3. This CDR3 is CSVVVSDATQYF. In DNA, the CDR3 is TGCAGCGTCGTAGTTAGTGATGCGACCCAGTACTTC.

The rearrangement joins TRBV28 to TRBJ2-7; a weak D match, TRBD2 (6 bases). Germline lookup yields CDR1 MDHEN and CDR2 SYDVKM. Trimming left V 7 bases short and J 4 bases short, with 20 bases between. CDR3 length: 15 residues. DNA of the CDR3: TGTGCCAGCACGTCCATGGGGGGAGAATCGTACGAGCAGTACTTC. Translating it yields CASTSMGGESYEQYF.

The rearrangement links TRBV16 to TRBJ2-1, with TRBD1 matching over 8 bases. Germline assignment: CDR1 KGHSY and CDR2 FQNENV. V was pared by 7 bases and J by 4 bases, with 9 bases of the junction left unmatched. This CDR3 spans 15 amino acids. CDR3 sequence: CASIGEDRAYNEQFF. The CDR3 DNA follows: TGTGCCAGCATCGGGGAGGACAGGGCTTACAATGAGCAGTTCTTC.

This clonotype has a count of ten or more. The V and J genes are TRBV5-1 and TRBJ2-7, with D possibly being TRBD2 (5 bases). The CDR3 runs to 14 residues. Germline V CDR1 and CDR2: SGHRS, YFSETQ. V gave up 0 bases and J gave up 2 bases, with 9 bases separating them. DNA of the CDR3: TGCGCCAGCAGCTTGGGAGCGGATGCCTACGAGCAGTACTTC. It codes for CASSLGADAYEQYF.

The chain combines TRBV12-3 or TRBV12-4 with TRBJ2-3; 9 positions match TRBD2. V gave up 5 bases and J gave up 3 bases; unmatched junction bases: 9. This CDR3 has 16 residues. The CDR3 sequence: CASSPERLAGTDTQYF. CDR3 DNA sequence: TGTGCCAGCAGTCCGGAGCGGCTAGCGGGAACAGATACGCAGTATTTT.

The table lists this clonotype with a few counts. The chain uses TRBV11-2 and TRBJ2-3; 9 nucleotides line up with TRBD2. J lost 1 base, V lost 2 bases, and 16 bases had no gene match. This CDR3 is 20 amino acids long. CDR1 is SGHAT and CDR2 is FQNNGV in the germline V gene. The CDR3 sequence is CASSLIRTSVSRRGTDTQYF. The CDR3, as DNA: TGTGCCAGCAGCTTAATAAGGACTAGCGTTTCTCGCAGGGGCACAGATACGCAGTATTTT.

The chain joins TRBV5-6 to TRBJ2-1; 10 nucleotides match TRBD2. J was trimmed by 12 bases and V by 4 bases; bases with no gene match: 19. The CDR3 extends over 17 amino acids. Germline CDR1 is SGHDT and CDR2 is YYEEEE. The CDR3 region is CASSHFGTPPSGRVQFF. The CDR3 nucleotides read TGTGCCAGCAGCCACTTCGGCACCCCCCCTAGCGGGAGAGTGCAGTTCTTC.

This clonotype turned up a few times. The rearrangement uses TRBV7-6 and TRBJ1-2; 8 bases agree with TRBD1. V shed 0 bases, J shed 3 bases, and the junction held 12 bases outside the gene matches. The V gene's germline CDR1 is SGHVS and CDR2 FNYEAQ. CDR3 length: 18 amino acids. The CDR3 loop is CASSLAVGKDRDDYGYTF. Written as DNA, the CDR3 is TGTGCCAGCAGCTTAGCGGTAGGGAAGGACAGGGACGACTATGGCTACACCTTC.

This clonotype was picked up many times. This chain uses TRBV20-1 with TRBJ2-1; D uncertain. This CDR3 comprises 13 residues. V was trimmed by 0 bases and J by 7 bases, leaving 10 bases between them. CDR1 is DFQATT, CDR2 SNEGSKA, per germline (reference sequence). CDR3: CSAREGKWNEQFF. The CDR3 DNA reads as TGCAGTGCTAGAGAAGGGAAATGGAATGAGCAGTTCTTC.

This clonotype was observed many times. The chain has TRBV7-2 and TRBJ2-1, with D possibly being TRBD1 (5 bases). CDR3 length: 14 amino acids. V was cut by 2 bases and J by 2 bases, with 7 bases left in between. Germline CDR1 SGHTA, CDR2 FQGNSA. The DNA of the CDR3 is TGTGCCAGCAGCTTACAGGACACCTACAATGAGCAGTTCTTC. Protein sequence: CASSLQDTYNEQFF.

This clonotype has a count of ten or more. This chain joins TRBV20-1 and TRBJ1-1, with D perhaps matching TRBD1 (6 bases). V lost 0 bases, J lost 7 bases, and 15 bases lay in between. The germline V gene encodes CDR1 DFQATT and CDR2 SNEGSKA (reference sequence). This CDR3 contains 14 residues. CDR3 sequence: CSARDYFRGGEAFF. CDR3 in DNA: TGCAGTGCTAGAGATTACTTCCGAGGGGGTGAAGCTTTCTTT.

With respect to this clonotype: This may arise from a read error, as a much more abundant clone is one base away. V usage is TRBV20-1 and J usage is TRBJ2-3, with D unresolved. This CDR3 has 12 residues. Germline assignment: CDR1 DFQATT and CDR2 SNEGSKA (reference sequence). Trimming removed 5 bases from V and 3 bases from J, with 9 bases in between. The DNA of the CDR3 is TGCAGTGCTGAAGGGCGGACAGATACGCAGTATTTT. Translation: CSAEGRTDTQYF.

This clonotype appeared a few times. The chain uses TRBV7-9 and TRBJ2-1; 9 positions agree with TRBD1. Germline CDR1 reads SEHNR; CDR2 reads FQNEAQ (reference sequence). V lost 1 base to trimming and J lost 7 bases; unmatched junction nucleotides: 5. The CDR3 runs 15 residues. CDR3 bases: TGTGCCAGCAGCTTAGGCGGGACAGGGAAGAATGAGCAGTTCTTC. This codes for CASSLGGTGKNEQFF. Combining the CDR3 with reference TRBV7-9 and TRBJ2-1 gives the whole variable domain DTGVSQNPRHKITKRGQNVTFRCDPISEHNRLYWYRQTLGQGPEFLTYFQNEAQLEKSRLLSDRFSAERPKGSFSTLEIQRTEQGDSAMYLCASSLGGTGKNEQFFGPGTRLTVL.

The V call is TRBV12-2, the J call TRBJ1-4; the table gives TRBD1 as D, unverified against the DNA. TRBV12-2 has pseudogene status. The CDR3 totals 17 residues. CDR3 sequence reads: CASRCRTVGPTNEKLFF. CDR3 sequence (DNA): TGTGCAAGTCGCTGTAGGACAGTGGGACCAACTAATGAAAAACTGTTTTTT.